These T cell receptor beta chains were read from a single sample in a study of blood T cells in healthy people across ages. TCRdb re-analysed the 5' RACE reads in MiXCR, keeping a single row per CDR3 protein. The sample lists 1.5 million to 2 million distinct CDR3 sequences, 30% to 40% seen once, with around 11% in the top ten. The sequencing sample was made of blood. These receptors were obtained from a woman younger than 45 in good health. CDR3s include the opening cysteine and the closing phenylalanine or tryptophan. D genes are given only for firm matches. Not every row has a clone size; where given, it reads once, few, many or a size class.

V	size	D	J	DNA	CDR3
TRBV24-1	.	.	TRBJ1-5	TGTGCCACCAGTGAGCCGACAGGACAGCAGCATTTT	CATSEPTGQQHF
TRBV4-1	few	TRBD2	TRBJ2-7	TGCGCCAGCAGCCAAATTCAACTAGCGGGAGGCCCGAATCCGAGCTACGAGCAGTACTTC	CASSQIQLAGGPNPSYEQYF
TRBV6-2/TRBV6-3	.	.	TRBJ2-7	TGTGTCAGCAGCACACACGTCCTGGGGCACTACGAGCAGTACTTC	CVSSTHVLGHYEQYF
TRBV11-2	.	TRBD2	TRBJ2-1	TGTGCCAGCAGAGGACTAGCGGGGGACTACAATGAGCAGTTCTTC	CASRGLAGDYNEQFF
TRBV20-1	.	TRBD1	TRBJ1-1	TGCAGTGCTCCTAGAATTCGAGGACAGGTTGTTGAAGCTTTCTTT	CSAPRIRGQVVEAFF
TRBV10-3	.	.	TRBJ2-6	TGTGCCATCAGTGTGGGGGCTGGGGCCAACGTCCTGACTTTC	CAISVGAGANVLTF
TRBV4-1	few	TRBD2	TRBJ2-3	TGCGCCAGCAACCAGGGGACTAGCGCCCATACAGATACGCAGTATTTT	CASNQGTSAHTDTQYF
TRBV6-5	.	.	TRBJ1-1	TGTGCCAGCAGTTACGAGGCTGTCACTGAAGCTTTCTTT	CASSYEAVTEAFF
TRBV4-2	few	.	TRBJ2-7	TGTGCCAGCAGCCAAGCGAGACAAACAGGTTACGAGCAGTACTTC	CASSQARQTGYEQYF
TRBV29-1	many	TRBD2	TRBJ2-1	TGCAGCGTTCTCCGAGGGGATTCAGGACTAGCGGGGCCCTACAATGAGCAGTTCTTC	CSVLRGDSGLAGPYNEQFF
TRBV30	once	.	TRBJ2-1	TGTGCCTGGAGCATGAGGGTCGGAAATGAGCAGTTCTTC	CAWSMRVGNEQFF